The text below deals with one T cell receptor beta chain. What it binds is unknown. The sample is drawn from a study of T cells after yellow fever vaccination. General study results and limits: Booster sampling recovered most clones from primary vaccination (approximately 97% CD4, around 90% CD8).

Deletions cut 5 bases from V and 3 bases from J, with 14 bases between. This CDR3 is built from 15 residues. TCRdb independently ran MiXCR on the 5' RACE reads; one entry per CDR3 protein. This sample has some 220,000 distinct CDR3 sequences, with around 3.1% found just once. The source of this sequence is a man aged 18-30 years who received the YFV17D yellow fever vaccine. The source material was CD4+ T cells sorted from PBMCs, sampled 10 days after the yellow fever booster vaccination. V is TRBV12-3 or TRBV12-4 and J is TRBJ1-5; no clear D. CDR3 DNA: TGTGCCAGCAGTCTAAGGAGACGGTTCAATCAGCCCCAGCATTTT. As protein: CASSLRRRFNQPQHF.